These T cell receptor beta chains were read from a single sample in a study of regulatory T cells in long-lasting Graves disease. TCRdb re-derived calls from the multiplex PCR reads in MiXCR, one entry per CDR3 protein. Among about 310,000 distinct CDR3 sequences listed, 20% to 25% were seen once. Sequences were derived from peripheral blood mononuclear cells (PBMCs), sampled when the disease was refractory, from a patient treated with antithyroid drugs. Every receptor here comes from a female donor with Graves disease. The CDR3 runs from the conserved cysteine through the conserved F or W. A D gene is named only where the DNA matches it firmly. Some rows mark clone size as missing; the rest say once, few, many or name a class of expanded clone.

>TRBJ2-3|.|TRBV11-2|.
CASSSLRLEGSGYRLYTDTQYF
TGTGCCAGCAGCTCGCTGCGATTGGAGGGATCAGGCTACCGCCTTTACACAGATACGCAGTATTTT
>TRBJ2-6|.|TRBV7-9|.
CASSSRRGAGANVLTF
TGTGCCAGCAGCTCGCGACGGGGCGCCGGGGCCAACGTCCTGACTTTC
>TRBJ2-2|.|TRBV20-1|.
CSASGLDTGELFF
TGCAGTGCTAGTGGATTGGACACCGGGGAGCTGTTTTTT
>TRBJ2-7|.|TRBV28|many
CASGVYRAYEQYF
TGTGCCAGCGGAGTTTACAGGGCCTACGAGCAGTACTTC
>TRBJ2-7|.|TRBV7-8|.
CASAWRNLYEQYF
TGTGCCAGCGCCTGGCGGAACCTCTACGAGCAGTACTTC
>TRBJ2-7|TRBD1|TRBV18|many
CASSPQDRGYEQYF
TGTGCCAGCAGCCCCCAGGACAGGGGCTACGAGCAGTACTTC
>TRBJ2-7|TRBD2|TRBV20-1|.
CSASGLAGGDYEQYF
TGCAGTGCTAGCGGACTAGCGGGAGGAGATTACGAGCAGTACTTC
>TRBJ1-1|.|TRBV12-3/TRBV12-4|many
CASSLLGGGNTEAFF
TGTGCCAGCAGTTTACTCGGGGGAGGGAACACTGAAGCTTTCTTT
>TRBJ2-7|.|TRBV7-9|.
CASSLASGSAYEQYF
TGTGCCAGCAGCTTAGCAAGTGGGTCTGCCTACGAGCAGTACTTC
>TRBJ2-4|TRBD1|TRBV20-1|many
CSATVGQGLNIQYF
TGCAGTGCGACTGTGGGACAGGGGTTAAACATTCAGTACTTC
>TRBJ2-7|TRBD1|TRBV27|many
CASSSFLKDRGHEQYF
TGTGCCAGCAGCTCTTTTCTAAAGGACAGGGGCCACGAGCAGTACTTC
>TRBJ1-1|TRBD1|TRBV29-1|.
CSVVPGQGLWTEAFF
TGCAGCGTTGTCCCGGGACAGGGGTTGTGGACTGAAGCTTTCTTT
>TRBJ1-5|TRBD1|TRBV20-1|few
CSAKLRDRGFNQPQHF
TGCAGTGCAAAACTCCGGGACAGGGGGTTCAATCAGCCCCAGCATTTT
>TRBJ1-3|.|TRBV4-1|.
CASSSLIGNTIYF
TGCGCCAGCAGCTCTCTGATTGGAAACACCATATATTTT
>TRBJ1-1|TRBD1|TRBV5-1|once
CASSLADRGTEAFF
TGCGCCAGCAGCTTGGCTGACAGGGGCACTGAAGCTTTCTTT
>TRBJ2-7|.|TRBV27|few
CASSPPGWYEQYF
TGTGCCAGCAGTCCCCCTGGTTGGTACGAGCAGTACTTC
>TRBJ2-5|TRBD1|TRBV15|few
CATSRRTGQETQYF
TGTGCCACCAGCAGAAGGACAGGGCAAGAGACCCAGTACTTC
>TRBJ1-5|.|TRBV18|.
CASSHGQPNQPQHF
TGTGCCAGCTCTCACGGACAGCCCAATCAGCCCCAGCATTTT
>TRBJ2-3|.|TRBV18|.
CASSPSFSTDTQYF
TGTGCCAGCTCACCGTCTTTTAGCACAGATACGCAGTATTTT
>TRBJ2-3|TRBD2|TRBV7-2|.
CASSVVAGSTDTQYF
TGTGCCAGCAGCGTGGTAGCGGGAAGCACAGATACGCAGTATTTT
>TRBJ2-7|TRBD2|TRBV10-3|many
CAISETGTSGTLEQYF
TGTGCCATCAGTGAGACCGGGACTAGCGGGACACTCGAGCAGTACTTC
>TRBJ2-5|TRBD2|TRBV18|.
CASSLGHPSGRETQYF
TGTGCCAGCTCACTTGGACACCCTAGCGGGAGGGAGACCCAGTACTTC
>TRBJ2-5|TRBD1|TRBV20-1|.
CSARQGDQETQCF
TGCAGTGCTAGGCAGGGGGACCAAGAGACCCAGTGCTTC
>TRBJ2-7|.|TRBV28|many
CASSFRAPYHEQYF
TGTGCCAGCAGTTTCAGGGCCCCATATCACGAGCAGTACTTC
>TRBJ2-7|.|TRBV6-8|.
CASSYGTKWSEQYF
TGTGCCAGCAGTTACGGGACCAAATGGTCCGAGCAGTACTTC
>TRBJ2-7|.|TRBV12-3/TRBV12-4|few
CASSSAEGFPLTYEQYF
TGTGCCAGCAGTTCTGCGGAGGGCTTTCCTTTAACCTACGAGCAGTACTTC
>TRBJ1-2|TRBD1|TRBV7-2|many
CADGTGAPYGYTF
TGTGCCGACGGGACAGGCGCCCCTTATGGCTACACCTTC
>TRBJ2-6|.|TRBV5-6|.
CASSLWLSGANVLTF
TGTGCCAGCAGCTTGTGGTTATCTGGGGCCAACGTCCTGACTTTC
>TRBJ1-5|.|TRBV24-1|many
CATSDYSNQPQHF
TGTGCCACCAGTGACTATAGCAATCAGCCCCAGCATTTT
>TRBJ2-6|.|TRBV7-9|.
CASSPGELRSGANVLTF
TGTGCCAGCAGCCCCGGTGAACTTCGCTCTGGGGCCAACGTCCTGACTTTC
>TRBJ2-3|TRBD2|TRBV7-8|.
CASRHKRASGTTDTQYF
TGTGCCAGCAGGCACAAGAGGGCTAGCGGGACCACAGATACGCAGTATTTT
>TRBJ1-5|.|TRBV30|many
CAWSVSGMRALNQPQHF
TGTGCCTGGAGTGTAAGCGGGATGAGGGCCCTAAATCAGCCCCAGCATTTT
>TRBJ2-5|.|TRBV20-1|few
CSAPTLGEHGTQYF
TGCAGTGCTCCCACACTAGGGGAGCATGGGACCCAGTACTTC
>TRBJ2-5|.|TRBV29-1|.
CSVGWAETQYF
TGCAGCGTTGGCTGGGCAGAGACCCAGTACTTC
>TRBJ2-2|TRBD1|TRBV4-3|few
CASSQGTGDTGELFF
TGCGCCAGCAGCCAAGGGACAGGGGACACCGGGGAGCTGTTTTTT
>TRBJ1-6|.|TRBV20-1|.
CSAEERRSPLHF
TGCAGTGCTGAGGAGAGGAGGTCACCCCTCCACTTT
>TRBJ1-1|TRBD1|TRBV7-2|many
CASSLVQGTTEAFF
TGTGCCAGCAGCTTAGTACAGGGGACCACTGAAGCTTTCTTT
>TRBJ2-7|.|TRBV20-1|many
CSARPLTSLASEQYF
TGCAGTGCTAGACCCCTCACTAGTCTCGCCTCCGAGCAGTACTTC
>TRBJ2-5|TRBD2|TRBV9|.
CASSRARGGQETQYF
TGTGCCAGCAGCCGGGCCCGCGGGGGCCAAGAGACCCAGTACTTC
>TRBJ1-5|.|TRBV20-1|.
CSATWGGHSNQPQHF
TGCAGTGCTACGTGGGGGGGACACAGCAATCAGCCCCAGCATTTT
>TRBJ2-6|TRBD2|TRBV3-1|.
CASSQVRLAGFSGANVLTF
TGTGCCAGCAGCCAAGTGAGACTAGCGGGATTCTCTGGGGCCAACGTCCTGACTTTC
>TRBJ1-4|TRBD1|TRBV27|few
CASGDRGLATNEKLFF
TGTGCCAGCGGGGACAGGGGCCTTGCAACTAATGAAAAACTGTTTTTT
>TRBJ1-1|.|TRBV25-1|.
CASSSSLDISGTEAFF
TGTGCCAGCAGTTCATCCCTGGACATATCGGGCACTGAAGCTTTCTTT